This T cell receptor beta chain comes out of a study of blood T cells in healthy people across ages. This clonotype was counted a few times. The second PCR ran about 6 to 12 cycles with a sample-barcoded 5' primer and J-beta primers. TCRdb recomputed calls from the 5' RACE reads with MiXCR, one row per CDR3 protein. Of around 990,000 distinct CDR3 sequences listed, about two fifths are singletons. In germline, CDR1 is SGDLS, CDR2 YYNGEE. V was cut by 1 base and J by 3 bases, with 10 bases left in between. The CDR3 runs 14 residues. The sequenced sample was blood. V gene TRBV9 combines with J gene TRBJ1-1; D gene uncertain. This clonotype was sampled from a young man in good health. The CDR3 DNA reads TGTGCCAGCAGCGTACCGGAGGGAGACACTGAAGCTTTCTTT. Amino acid sequence: CASSVPEGDTEAFF.